Described below is a single T cell receptor (beta chain) sequence and its context. No cognate antigen has been identified for it. There are no base qualities to consult, and no much larger clone falls within one base. The record originates from a study of tumor-infiltrating T cells and Merkel cell polyomavirus (dated by TCRdb to the late 2010s). General notes on the study: CD8+ T cells specific for the Merkel cell polyomavirus KLL epitope were examined in Merkel cell carcinoma patients. Disease stage at presentation varied among the patients, and patient follow-up lasted a median of 2.7 years, ranging from 1.1 to 6.0 years. Varied, non-standardized therapies, including chemotherapy, radiation and immunotherapies, were received by the patients. In around 14 samples, KLL-tetramer-sorted cells taken from blood or tumor-infiltrating lymphocytes underwent TRB sequencing, as did under 13 matched whole-tumor samples. Most whole-tumor samples were obtained as 25-micron curls cut from formalin-fixed, paraffin-embedded tissue blocks. Across the study, one tumor sample was a frozen nodal tumor digest and one was a flash-frozen core biopsy of a metastasis.

By immunohistochemistry, the tumors of all patients showed robust positive staining for Merkel cell polyomavirus Large T antigen. About 12 Merkel cell carcinoma patients with robust KLL-tetramer+ populations, above 0.04% of CD8+ T cells, in blood and/or cultured TIL were included. All patients were Caucasian, with a median age of approximately 65 years and a range of about 45 to 77 years. Lymph node tumors were analyzed for patients with unknown primaries who presented with nodal disease, or when there was not enough primary tissue. The full study reports these points: The small sample size of the study (n ≈ 13 patients) is a limitation. KLL-specific TRB repertoires were found to be diverse and largely private, with only one public clonotype, shared by two patients, identified among hundreds of unique sequences. A greater number of unique KLL-specific clonotypes in tumors (about 5-108 vs 0-3) was associated with a significant advantage in MCC-specific survival (P = 0.0051). Significantly improved MCC-specific survival was associated with a higher intratumoral fraction of KLL-specific T cells (about 1.9-18% versus roughly 0-0.15%). Because the study covered only a single viral epitope, T cells targeting other Merkel cell polyomavirus epitopes were not captured.

Library creation used the immunoSEQ multiplex PCR assay. Genomic DNA extraction, TRB sequencing and normalization were carried out by Adaptive Biotechnologies (Seattle, WA). Per the authors' processing: Clonality was calculated as one minus the Shannon entropy of productive TRB sequences, normalized by log2 of unique productive sequences. KLL-specific clonotypes in tumors were identified by matching TCRbeta CDR3 amino acid sequences to those from the tetramer-sorted sample of each patient. Held by TCRdb, this immuneACCESS table contains in-frame sequences only and omits some clones. Under half of the omission traces to an unresolved V gene where checked; the cause of the rest is unknown. The V and J calls and the clone size are those of that table, but D and trimming were determined from the DNA. The sample includes 24,000 or so clones, with around nine tenths observed a single time. The biggest ten clones account for less than 3% of the sample.

From the cysteine through the phenylalanine, the CDR3 covers 17 amino acids. Only the CDR3 portion is preserved as DNA: 51 bases, with reading frame beginning at the first base. Sequences SGDLS (CDR1) and YYNGEE (CDR2) are obtained from the germline V gene. Germline trimming: 0 bases from V, 4 bases from J; junction bases outside gene matches: 8. This receptor chain uses TRBV9 and TRBJ2-2, and 8 bases in between align with TRBD2. Source material: lymph node tissue. This receptor was taken from a man over 45 with Merkel cell carcinoma. The nucleotides are TGTGCCAGCAGCGTAGCCCCGGGGGGGCCGAGCACCGGGGAGCTGTTTTTT. Translated, this gives CASSVAPGGPSTGELFF.